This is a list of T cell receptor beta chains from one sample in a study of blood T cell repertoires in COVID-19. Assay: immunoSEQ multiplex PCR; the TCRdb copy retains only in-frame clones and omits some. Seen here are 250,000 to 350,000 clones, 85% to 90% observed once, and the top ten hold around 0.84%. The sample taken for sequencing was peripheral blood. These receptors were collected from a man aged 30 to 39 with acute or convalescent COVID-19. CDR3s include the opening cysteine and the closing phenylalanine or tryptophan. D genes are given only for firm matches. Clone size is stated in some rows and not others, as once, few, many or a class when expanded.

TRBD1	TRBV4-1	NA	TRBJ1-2	TGCGCCAGCAGCCATCAACAGGGGGCTGGCTATGGCTACACCTTC	CASSHQQGAGYGYTF
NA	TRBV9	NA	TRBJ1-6	TGTGCCAGCAGCCCCCGAGGGTTTTCGGATTCACCCCTCCACTTT	CASSPRGFSDSPLHF
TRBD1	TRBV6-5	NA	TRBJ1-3	TGTGCCAGCATTTGGGACAGTTCCCCTGGAAACACCATATATTTT	CASIWDSSPGNTIYF
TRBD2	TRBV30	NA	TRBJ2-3	TGTGCCTGGGGGCGGGGGCTAGCGGGGGGTGGAGATACGCAGTATTTT	CAWGRGLAGGGDTQYF
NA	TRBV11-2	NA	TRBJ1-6	TGTGCCAGCAGCTCCGTAGGGGGCTCCTATAATTCACCCCTCCACTTT	CASSSVGGSYNSPLHF
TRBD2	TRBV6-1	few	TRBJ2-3	TGTGCCAGCAGTGAACGGCTAGCGGGAGTATCAGATACGCAGTATTTT	CASSERLAGVSDTQYF
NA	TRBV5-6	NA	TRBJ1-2	TGTGCCAGCAGCTTGGTGTTACGGACACCGGATTTCGTCTACACCTTC	CASSLVLRTPDFVYTF
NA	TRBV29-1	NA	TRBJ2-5	TGCAGCGTTGTGCGGGGGCTCGGGTCAGAGACCCAGTACTTC	CSVVRGLGSETQYF
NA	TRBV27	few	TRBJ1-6	TGTGCCAGCAGTCTCAGACAGGCCAATTCACCCCTCCACTTT	CASSLRQANSPLHF
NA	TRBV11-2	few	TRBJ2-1	TGTGCCAGCAGTCTCATACGGGGTAGCGGACAATACAATGAGCAGTTCTTC	CASSLIRGSGQYNEQFF
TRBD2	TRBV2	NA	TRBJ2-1	TGTGCCAGCAGTCTAGCGGGAGCAAAAGCGTTCTTC	CASSLAGAKAFF
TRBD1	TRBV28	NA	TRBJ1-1	TGTGCCAGCAGTTTGCCCCCGGGACAGGGCGTGTTGTACACTGAAGCTTTCTTT	CASSLPPGQGVLYTEAFF
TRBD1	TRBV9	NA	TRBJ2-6	TGTGCCAGCAGCGCGACAGGGGGCCAAACTGGGGCCAACGTCCTGACTTTC	CASSATGGQTGANVLTF
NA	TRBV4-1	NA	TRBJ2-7	TGCGCCAGCAGCCAAGATCCGGGGGTCTACGAGCAGTACTTC	CASSQDPGVYEQYF
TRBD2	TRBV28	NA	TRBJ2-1	TGTGCCAGCAGTTTCCAGCGGGGCTCCTACAATGAGCAGTTCTTC	CASSFQRGSYNEQFF
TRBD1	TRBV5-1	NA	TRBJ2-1	TGCGCCAGCAGCTTACGACAGGGGGTTAGGGATGAGCAGTTCTTC	CASSLRQGVRDEQFF
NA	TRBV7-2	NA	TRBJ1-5	TGTGCCAGCAGCTTAGTCGCACCCGCTATTATTCAGCCCCAGCATTTT	CASSLVAPAIIQPQHF
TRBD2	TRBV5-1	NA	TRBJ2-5	TGCGCCAGCAGCCAGACTAGCGGGAGCCAAGAGACCCAGTACTTC	CASSQTSGSQETQYF
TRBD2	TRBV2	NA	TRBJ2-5	TGTGCCAGCAGGCAAACTAGCGGGCAACAAGAGACCCAGTACTTC	CASRQTSGQQETQYF
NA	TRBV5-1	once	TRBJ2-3	TGCGCCAGCAGCTTCGGGACACGCACAGATACGCAGTATTTT	CASSFGTRTDTQYF
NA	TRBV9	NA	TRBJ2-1	TGTGCCAGCAGCGCCCCCCGCGGGGTGATAAGCTCCTACAATGAGCAGTTCTTC	CASSAPRGVISSYNEQFF
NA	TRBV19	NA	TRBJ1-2	TGTGCCAGTAGTAATTTCAATGGCTACACCTTC	CASSNFNGYTF
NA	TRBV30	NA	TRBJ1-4	TGTGCCTGCCGACTGGGTGGAGAAAAACTGTTTTTT	CACRLGGEKLFF
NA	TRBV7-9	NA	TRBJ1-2	TGTGCCAGCAGCTTAACAGACTATGGCTACACCTTC	CASSLTDYGYTF
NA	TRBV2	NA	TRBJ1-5	TGTGCCAGCAGTGTGGGCCAGGGAGGCCAGCCCCAGCATTTT	CASSVGQGGQPQHF
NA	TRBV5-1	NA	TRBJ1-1	TGCGCCAGCAGCTTGGGACACAGTGAAGCTTTCTTT	CASSLGHSEAFF
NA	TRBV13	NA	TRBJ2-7	TGTGCCAGCAGCTTTCTCGGGGGCGAGCAGTACTTC	CASSFLGGEQYF
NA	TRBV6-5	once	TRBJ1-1	TGTGCCAGCAGTTACTCGGTTTTGGGGCCCACTGAAGCTTTCTTT	CASSYSVLGPTEAFF
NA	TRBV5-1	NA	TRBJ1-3	TGCGCCAGCAGCTTCGAGAGCTCTGGAAACACCATATATTTT	CASSFESSGNTIYF